This T cell receptor beta chain was recovered during a study of Tregs in tolerant kidney transplant recipients. This clone was detected once. Its target is not known. Trimming removed 5 bases from V and 5 bases from J; junction bases left unmatched: 8. The length of the CDR3 is 15 residues. Germline loops: CDR1 MNHEY, CDR2 SVGAGI. Sequencing used immunoSEQ multiplex PCR; TCRdb keeps in-frame clones, though not all of them. The sample has around 61,000 clones, about four fifths seen once. Study-wide findings and caveats: Biological reproducibility was not directly addressed in this study. Activated donor B cell expansion appeared to reveal the most relevant donor-specific TCRbeta repertoire.

V and J are TRBV6-5 and TRBJ1-5, with 8 bases that match TRBD1. The sample taken for sequencing was CD4+ T cells from blood. The TCR was taken from a human donor in good health. In nucleotides, the CDR3 is TGTGCCAGCAGTCTTGGACAGGGAATCCATCAGCCCCAGCATTTT. This codes for CASSLGQGIHQPQHF.